One sample yielded the 25 T cell receptor beta chains listed below, sequenced in a study of shared clonotypes between healthy human individuals. Assay used: immunoSEQ multiplex PCR; TCRdb lists only in-frame clones, some missing. The table shows about 700,000 clones, with over 65% occurring only once. What was sequenced was memory CD4+ T cells sorted from blood. Subset: CD45RA-negative fraction. These receptors were taken from a woman in her 30s in good health.

To note about this clone: This may come from a read error, since a much larger clone is one base off. The same CDR3 can be traced to other DNA sequences in this sample. The chain carries TRBV11-2 and TRBJ2-7; 7 bases are shared with TRBD2. V trimming: 5 bases; J trimming: 0 bases; junction bases outside the gene matches: 4. This CDR3 spans 14 amino acids. Germline V gives CDR1 SGHAT, CDR2 FQNNGV. As DNA, the CDR3 is TGTGCCAGCAGCCGTCAGCGGGACTCCTACGAGCAGTACTTC. Its protein product is CASSRQRDSYEQYF.

This clone was detected ten times or more. The chain links TRBV7-3 to TRBJ1-1; D is possibly TRBD1 (5 bases). The CDR3 consists of 17 residues. Trimming left V 1 base short and J 2 bases short, with 17 bases between. Germline V gene lookup returns CDR1 SGHTA and CDR2 FQGTGA. CDR3: CASSLRSKGQINTEAFF. CDR3 bases: TGTGCCAGCAGCTTAAGGTCTAAGGGGCAGATTAACACTGAAGCTTTCTTT.

The rearrangement uses TRBV10-3 and TRBJ2-2; 8 nucleotides align to TRBD1. V shed 10 bases, J shed 6 bases, and the junction held 10 bases outside the gene matches. Germline assignment: CDR1 ENHRY and CDR2 SYGVKD. The CDR3 is made up of 14 amino acids. CDR3 loop: CASNDRGWSGELFF. DNA for the CDR3: TGTGCCAGCAATGACAGGGGTTGGTCCGGGGAGCTGTTTTTT.

This chain links TRBV7-2 with TRBJ1-5, with D tentatively TRBD1 (5 bases). Germline V lookup: CDR1 SGHTA, CDR2 FQGNSA. The germline V and J ends were trimmed by 2 bases and 3 bases, with 8 bases remaining between them. The CDR3 extends over 14 amino acids. The CDR3 nucleotides read TGTGCCAGCAGCTTATCAGGGTACAATCAGCCCCAGCATTTT. Protein sequence: CASSLSGYNQPQHF.

This chain links TRBV2 with TRBJ1-5, with no clear D. The germline V gene has CDR1 SNHLY and CDR2 FYNNEI. V lost 5 bases and J lost 2, with 13 bases in between. The CDR3 is 15 residues long. Written as DNA, the CDR3 is TGTGCCAGCAGTCGCAAGGGAACCGGCAATCAGCCCCAGCATTTT. Its protein is CASSRKGTGNQPQHF.

This chain links TRBV19 with TRBJ2-7; a weak D match, TRBD2 (6 bases). This CDR3 region has 15 residues. Trimming pared 5 bases from V and 1 base from J, leaving 15 bases between. Germline CDR1 and CDR2: LNHDA and SQIVND (reference sequence). This chain's CDR3 is CASSPYGRGSYEQYF. The CDR3 nucleotides read TGTGCCAGTAGTCCCTATGGGCGGGGTTCCTACGAGCAGTACTTC.

The rearrangement links TRBV28 to TRBJ2-3; 10 bases map to TRBD2. Trimming at V came to 2 bases and at J to 2 bases, leaving 4 bases not matched to a gene. Looked up from germline, CDR1 is MDHEN and CDR2 is SYDVKM. CDR3 length: 16 residues. The chain's CDR3 is CASSLPSGGSTDTQYF. The CDR3, as DNA: TGTGCCAGCAGTTTACCTAGCGGGGGATCCACAGATACGCAGTATTTT.

The genes are TRBV7-2 and TRBJ2-3; 7 bases map to TRBD2. The trim removed 5 bases at V and 2 bases at J, leaving 10 bases unmatched. Germline V CDR1 and CDR2: SGHTA, FQGNSA. The CDR3 extends over 16 amino acids. The CDR3 here is CASSPKAGRVTDTQYF. The CDR3 region has the DNA TGTGCCAGCAGCCCAAAAGCGGGGAGGGTCACAGATACGCAGTATTTT.

This chain links TRBV6-1 with TRBJ1-5, with TRBD1 matching 9 bases. V was clipped by 7 bases and J by 6 bases; unmatched bases: 7. In germline, CDR1 is MNHNS, CDR2 SASEGT. The CDR3 is made up of 14 amino acids. The CDR3 is CASTFGQGIQPQHF. The DNA of the CDR3 is TGTGCCAGCACCTTTGGACAGGGGATTCAGCCCCAGCATTTT.

Only one count was recorded for this clone. The V gene is TRBV18, the J gene TRBJ2-5; 7 bases line up with TRBD1. In germline, CDR1 is KGHSH, CDR2 LQKENI. The CDR3 contains 15 residues. V lost 3 bases, J lost 5 bases, and 9 bases stayed unmatched. This CDR3 is CASSPGTARLETQYF. The CDR3 nucleotides are TGTGCCAGCTCACCCGGGACAGCTCGGTTGGAGACCCAGTACTTC.

V usage is TRBV19 and J usage is TRBJ2-3, with D possibly being TRBD1 or TRBD2 (5 bases each). The CDR3 is 15 amino acids. Deletions cut 6 bases from V and 4 bases from J, with 17 bases between. From germline, CDR1 is LNHDA and CDR2 SQIVND (reference sequence). The CDR3 spells CASSQWGSRADTQYF. The CDR3 bases are TGTGCCAGTAGCCAATGGGGGAGCCGGGCAGATACGCAGTATTTT.

The rearrangement links TRBV6-4 to TRBJ2-7, with D uncertain. Deletions cut 2 bases from V and 3 bases from J, with 8 bases between. CDR1 and CDR2 (germline): MRHNA, SNTAGT. The CDR3 is 13 residues long. The DNA for the CDR3 is TGTGCCAGCAGTGACGGATCTGACTACGAGCAGTACTTC. This encodes CASSDGSDYEQYF.

The chain uses TRBV6-4 and TRBJ2-1, with a tentative D call TRBD1 (5 bases). There are 15 residues in the CDR3. The germline V and J ends were trimmed by 3 bases and 5 bases, with 14 bases remaining between them. Germline CDR1 MRHNA, CDR2 SNTAGT. CDR3 nucleotide sequence: TGTGCCAGCAGTGAGAGGCAGGGCACCGACAATGAGCAGTTCTTC. It specifies CASSERQGTDNEQFF.

The chain employs TRBV9 and TRBJ1-1; D uncertain. Germline V CDR1 and CDR2: SGDLS, YYNGEE. V was cut by 3 bases and J by 2 bases, with 11 bases left in between. The CDR3 has 14 amino acids. The CDR3 sequence: CASSGDYSNTEAFF. As DNA, the CDR3 is TGTGCCAGCAGCGGTGACTATTCTAACACTGAAGCTTTCTTT.

This clone was seen a few times. This rearrangement joins TRBV14 to TRBJ1-1; D remains ambiguous. This CDR3 region has 14 residues. CDR1 and CDR2 (germline): SGHDN, FVKESK. V lost 6 bases, J lost 4 bases, and 15 bases lay in between. CDR3 in amino acids: CASRPTLEGTEAFF. In DNA form, the CDR3 reads TGTGCCAGCAGACCCACCCTAGAAGGCACTGAAGCTTTCTTT.

As for this clone: The same CDR3 also results from other DNA sequences found in this sample. The rearrangement uses TRBV5-1 and TRBJ2-1; 7 bases agree with TRBD1. With V trimmed by 2 bases and J by 10 bases, 3 bases remained unmatched. Looked up from germline, CDR1 is SGHRS and CDR2 is YFSETQ. The CDR3 covers 12 residues. The DNA of the CDR3 is TGCGCCAGCAGCTTAGGGGGCGGGGAGCAGTTCTTC. Translation: CASSLGGGEQFF.

The chain has TRBV7-2 and TRBJ2-7, with D unclear. V was pared by 5 bases and J by 5 bases, with 16 bases between. The germline V gene has CDR1 SGHTA and CDR2 FQGNSA. The CDR3 sequence is 14 residues long. The CDR3, as DNA: TGTGCCAGCAGCCCTGCGGTAGAGTGGAACGAGCAGTACTTC. Its protein product is CASSPAVEWNEQYF.

This clone appeared once. This CDR3 is also generated by other DNA sequences in the sample. This sequence joins TRBV6-5 and TRBJ1-2; 7 bases fit TRBD1. V was clipped by 2 bases and J by 3 bases; unmatched bases: 3. The CDR3 is 14 amino acids. Germline V gene sequence: CDR1 MNHEY, CDR2 SVGAGI. The CDR3 reads CASSYNRGDYGYTF. The CDR3, as DNA: TGTGCCAGCAGTTACAACAGGGGAGACTATGGCTACACCTTC.

Worth noting for this clone: The same CDR3 arises from other DNA sequences in this sample as well. V gene TRBV5-1 combines with J gene TRBJ1-4; 8 nucleotides align to TRBD1. Trimming removed 5 bases from V and 8 bases from J; junction bases left unmatched: 8. The V gene's germline CDR1 is SGHRS and CDR2 YFSETQ. The CDR3 runs to 14 residues. The CDR3 loop reads CASSLGQGGEKLFF. The CDR3 nucleotides are TGCGCCAGCAGTTTAGGACAGGGCGGGGAAAAACTGTTTTTT.

This clone was counted a single time. This sequence joins TRBV5-1 and TRBJ2-2, with 7 bases that match TRBD1. The V and J ends lost 5 bases and 8 bases, in that order; junction bases with no gene match: 9. Per the germline V gene, CDR1 is SGHRS and CDR2 is YFSETQ. This CDR3 contains 14 residues. CDR3 DNA sequence: TGCGCCAGCAGTCACGGACAGGCTACTGGGGAGCTGTTTTTT. Its translation: CASSHGQATGELFF.

This sequence joins TRBV28 and TRBJ2-3; no definite D call. CDR3 length: 11 amino acids. V was cut by 5 bases and J by 2 bases, with 2 bases left in between. Germline V gene data show CDR1 as MDHEN and CDR2 as SYDVKM. The CDR3, as DNA: TGTGCCAGCAGTATCACAGATACGCAGTATTTT. Amino acid sequence: CASSITDTQYF.

The sample holds one count of this clone. This chain links TRBV28 with TRBJ2-3; D is unclear. V gave up 0 bases and J gave up 0 bases, with 13 bases separating them. This CDR3 has 17 residues. CDR1 and CDR2 (germline): MDHEN, SYDVKM. The CDR3 DNA reads as TGTGCCAGCAGTTTATGGGGTGCAGGAACTAGCACAGATACGCAGTATTTT. This translates into CASSLWGAGTSTDTQYF.

The chain joins TRBV29-1 to TRBJ1-2, with 9 bases identical to TRBD1. Per germline, CDR1 SQVTM and CDR2 ANQGSEA. V was clipped by 3 bases and J by 3 bases; unmatched bases: 5. The CDR3 sequence is 14 residues long. The CDR3 DNA reads TGCAGCGTTGAGGAACAGGGGGCGTACTATGGCTACACCTTC. This encodes CSVEEQGAYYGYTF. Full variable domain (remainder filled in from reference TRBV29-1 and TRBJ1-2): SAVISQKPSRDICQRGTSLTIQCQVDSQVTMMFWYRQQPGQSLTLIATANQGSEATYESGFVIDKFPISRPNLTFSTLTVSNMSPEDSSIYLCSVEEQGAYYGYTFGSGTRLTVV.

The rearrangement links TRBV4-1 to TRBJ1-3; the D gene is possibly TRBD1 (6 bases). V gave up 5 bases and J gave up 0 bases, with 14 bases separating them. Germline CDR1 reads MGHRA; CDR2 reads YSYEKL. The CDR3 extends over 16 amino acids. CDR3 loop: CASSGPLRGSGNTIYF. The CDR3 bases are TGCGCCAGCAGCGGCCCGCTCAGGGGCTCTGGAAACACCATATATTTT.

The chain combines TRBV9 with TRBJ2-3; D gene ambiguous. The length of the CDR3 is 13 residues. Germline-derived CDR1 and CDR2 are SGDLS and YYNGEE. Trimming stripped 3 bases from V and 5 bases from J, with 10 bases between. Here the CDR3 reads CASSAYSRDTQYF. CDR3 bases: TGTGCCAGCAGCGCTTACTCGAGAGATACGCAGTATTTT.